This TCR beta chain was captured in a study of shared T cell receptors in the human thymus. The repertoire was sequenced with immunoSEQ multiplex PCR; TCRdb's copy has only in-frame clones and lacks some. Found here are about 380,000 clones, approximately 95% of them singletons; the top ten hold around 0.018%. J gave up 2 bases and V 1 base, and 1 base lay outside the gene matches. CDR3 length: 14 amino acids. The germline CDR1 and CDR2 sequences are LGHNA and YNFKEQ. This clonotype originated in a human donor. The material sequenced was thymocytes. The genes are TRBV4-2 and TRBJ2-7; 8 nucleotides match TRBD2. The CDR3 protein is CASSQGREAYEQYF. CDR3 bases: TGTGCCAGCAGCCAAGGGCGGGAGGCCTACGAGCAGTACTTC.